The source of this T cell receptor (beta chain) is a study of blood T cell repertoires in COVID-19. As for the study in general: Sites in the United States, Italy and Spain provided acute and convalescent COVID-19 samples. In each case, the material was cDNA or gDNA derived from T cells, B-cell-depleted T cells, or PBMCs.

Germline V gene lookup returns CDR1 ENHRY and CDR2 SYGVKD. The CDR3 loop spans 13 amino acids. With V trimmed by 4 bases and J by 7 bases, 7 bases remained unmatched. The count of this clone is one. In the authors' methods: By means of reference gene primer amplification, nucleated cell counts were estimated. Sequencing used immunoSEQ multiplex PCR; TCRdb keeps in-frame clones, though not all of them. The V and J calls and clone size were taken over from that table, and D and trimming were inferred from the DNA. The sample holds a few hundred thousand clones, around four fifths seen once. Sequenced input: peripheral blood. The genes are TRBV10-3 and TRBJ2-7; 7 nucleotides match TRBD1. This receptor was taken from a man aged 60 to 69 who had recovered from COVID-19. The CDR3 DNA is TGTGCCATCAGTGTCGACAGGGACACAGAGCAGTACTTC. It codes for CAISVDRDTEQYF.